The T cell receptor (beta chain) under discussion was sequenced for a study of blood T cell repertoires in COVID-19. Study overall: Whether acute or convalescent, the COVID-19 samples came from the United States, Italy and Spain.

This CDR3 is built from 15 residues. Germline CDR1 SGHVS, CDR2 FQNEAQ. V lost 4 bases and J 0 bases, leaving 10 bases between the germline ends. The method was immunoSEQ multiplex PCR; TCRdb's version includes in-frame clones alone and lacks a portion of them. The table includes some 130,000 clones, around 88% detected once. The sequence came from a middle-aged man with acute or convalescent COVID-19. The chain links TRBV7-8 to TRBJ1-5; D perhaps matches TRBD1 (6 bases). Sequenced material: peripheral blood. CDR3 sequence reads: CASSSDRISNQPQHF. In nucleotides, the CDR3 is TGTGCCAGCAGCTCCGACAGGATTAGCAATCAGCCCCAGCATTTT.